These 22 T cell receptor beta chains share one sample of origin, sequenced in a study of Tregs in tolerant kidney transplant recipients. Assay used: immunoSEQ multiplex PCR; TCRdb lists only in-frame clones, some missing. This table holds under 30,000 clones. Recipients received nonmyeloablative bone marrow transplants from related graft donors, with transient mixed chimerism. The starting material was CD4+ T cells from blood (PBMCs), obtained 6 months after the transplant. These receptors were taken from a human patient who received a combined kidney and bone marrow transplant. Part of the T cell pool may stem from the graft donor.

As for this clone: The CDR3 end is not reached by the read, which stops 3 residues before it; the germline J gene fills it in. The genes are TRBV5-1 and TRBJ1-1; the match to TRBD1 covers 11 bases. V trimming: 4 bases; J trimming: 4 bases; junction bases outside the gene matches: 3. Germline V gene data show CDR1 as SGHRS and CDR2 as YFSETQ. CDR3 length: 14 amino acids. The CDR3 DNA, read in part, is TGCGCCAGCAGCGTCGGGACAGGGGGCACTGAA. Its protein is CASSVGTGGTE. The full CDR3 sequence reads CASSVGTGGTEAFF.

With regard to this clone: The read falls 3 residues short of the CDR3 end, and the missing part is taken from the germline J gene. The gene calls are TRBV19 and TRBJ1-6; the D gene is possibly TRBD1 (5 bases). CDR1 and CDR2 from the germline V gene are LNHDA and SQIVND (reference sequence). V lost 7 bases to trimming and J lost 8 bases, with 12 bases between them. The length of the CDR3 is 13 residues. The CDR3 DNA, read in part, is TGTGCCAGTAAGGGCCAGGGTTATTCACCC. The encoded protein is CASKGQGYSP. The whole CDR3 is CASKGQGYSPLHF. The variable domain in full, completed from reference TRBV19 and TRBJ1-6, reads DGGITQSPKYLFRKEGQNVTLSCEQNLNHDAMYWYRQDPGQGLRLIYYSQIVNDFQKGDIAEGYSVSREKKESFPLTVTSAQKNPTAFYLCASKGQGYSPLHFGNGTRLTVT.

In the case of this clone: The read ends 3 residues before the CDR3 terminus; that terminus is restored from the germline J gene. This chain uses TRBV11-2 with TRBJ2-7, with no clear D. V gave up 1 base and J gave up 3 bases, with 7 bases separating them. The CDR3 extends over 13 amino acids. CDR1 SGHAT and CDR2 FQNNGV come from the germline V gene. The CDR3 spells CASSLVPGYEQYF. The CDR3 bases that were read are TGTGCCAGCAGCTTAGTCCCAGGCTACGAG.

As concerns this clone: Read data end 3 residues before the CDR3 end; the end is taken from the germline J gene. The rearrangement links TRBV10-3 to TRBJ2-3; perhaps TRBD2 as D (6 bases). The germline CDR1 and CDR2 sequences are ENHRY and SYGVKD. V shed 3 bases and J shed 2 bases, with 9 bases lying between them. This CDR3 is built from 14 residues. CDR3 bases read: TGTGCCATCAGTGACCCGGGGGTCACAGATACG. Protein: CAISDPGVTDT. The CDR3 in full is CAISDPGVTDTQYF.

A remark on this clone: The CDR3 is cut off 3 residues early in the read; its end comes from the germline J gene. V usage is TRBV2 and J usage is TRBJ1-2; a possible D gene is TRBD1 (6 bases). The germline V gene encodes CDR1 SNHLY and CDR2 FYNNEI. The CDR3 has 13 residues. CDR3 region: CASSVRQGNGYTF. Incomplete CDR3 DNA: TGTGCCAGCAGTGTCCGGCAGGGGAACGGC.

As to this clone: Sequencing ends 3 residues short of the CDR3 end; the germline J gene provides the rest. The rearrangement links TRBV19 to TRBJ2-1; TRBD1 might be the D (6 bases). CDR3 length equals 15 residues. Per germline, CDR1 LNHDA and CDR2 SQIVND (reference sequence). V was shortened by 0 bases and J by 3 bases, with 9 bases between the two germline ends. CDR3 residues: CASSIEQGRYNEQFF. The DNA read from the CDR3 is TGTGCCAGTAGTATAGAACAGGGCCGCTACAATGAG.

Notes on this clone: The sequenced fragment ends 3 residues before the CDR3 boundary, so the rest is inferred from the germline J gene. The chain joins TRBV2 to TRBJ1-6; D possibly corresponds to TRBD1 (5 bases). Trimming removed 5 bases at V and 6 bases at J, with 11 bases between. Germline V lookup: CDR1 SNHLY, CDR2 FYNNEI. This CDR3 is built from 14 residues. The covered CDR3 bases are TGTGCCAGCAGTTTTTCACAGGTTAATTCACCC. It translates to CASSFSQVNSP. The entire CDR3 sequence reads CASSFSQVNSPLHF.

As for this clone: Coverage ceases 3 residues before the CDR3 finishes, and the germline J gene fills in the end. This rearrangement joins TRBV5-1 to TRBJ1-5; 10 bases agree with TRBD1. The junction had 2 bases not matched to a gene; V was cut back by 2 bases and J by 3 bases. In germline, CDR1 is SGHRS, CDR2 YFSETQ. The CDR3 length is 15 residues. CDR3 DNA (partial): TGCGCCAGCAGCTTTGGGACAGGGGTCAATCAGCCC. Protein: CASSFGTGVNQP. The entire CDR3 sequence reads CASSFGTGVNQPQHF.

A word on this clone: The read ends 3 residues shy of where the CDR3 ends; the end is completed using the germline J gene. The chain joins TRBV2 to TRBJ2-4; 7 bases agree with TRBD1. CDR3 length: 12 residues. Trimming at V came to 4 bases and at J to 7 bases, leaving 1 base not matched to a gene. In germline, CDR1 is SNHLY, CDR2 FYNNEI. CDR3 bases read: TGTGCCAGCAGTGGACAGGGCAACATT. This translates into CASSGQGNI. The whole CDR3 region reads CASSGQGNIQYF.

Concerning this clone itself: The read comes to an end 3 residues before the CDR3 does, leaving the germline J gene to fill in the end. The chain is built from TRBV5-4 and TRBJ2-3, with TRBD1 matching 8 bases. The CDR3 runs to 14 residues. Germline V CDR1 and CDR2: SGHNT, YYREEE (reference sequence). The junction had 5 bases not matched to a gene; V was cut back by 4 bases and J by 4 bases. CDR3 loop: CASSQDRVADTQYF. The DNA read from the CDR3 is TGTGCCAGCAGCCAGGACAGGGTCGCAGATACG.

About this clone: The read comes to an end 3 residues before the CDR3 does, leaving the germline J gene to fill in the end. This chain joins TRBV2 and TRBJ1-1; D remains ambiguous. V was cut by 7 bases and J by 2 bases, with 5 bases left in between. The CDR3 has 11 amino acids. From germline, CDR1 is SNHLY and CDR2 FYNNEI. This CDR3 reads CASTVNTEAFF. The DNA read from the CDR3 is TGTGCCAGCACGGTCAACACTGAA. Based on the CDR3 plus reference TRBV2 and TRBJ1-1, the full variable domain is EPEVTQTPSHQVTQMGQEVILRCVPISNHLYFYWYRQILGQKVEFLVSFYNNEISEKSEIFDDQFSVERPDGSNFTLKIRSTKLEDSAMYFCASTVNTEAFFGQGTRLTVV.

As for this clone: The read ends 3 residues shy of where the CDR3 ends; the end is completed using the germline J gene. The chain uses TRBV10-3 and TRBJ2-3, with 8 bases lining up with TRBD1. V shed 6 bases, J shed 1 base, and the junction held 6 bases outside the gene matches. Germline-derived CDR1 and CDR2 are ENHRY and SYGVKD. The CDR3 covers 15 residues. CDR3 DNA (partial): TGTGCCATCAGCTTAGACAGGGGAGGCACAGATACG. It specifies CAISLDRGGTDT. The whole CDR3 is CAISLDRGGTDTQYF.

Turning to this clone: The read halts 3 residues ahead of the CDR3 end, with the missing end drawn from the germline J gene. The gene calls are TRBV11-2 and TRBJ2-5, with 9 bases identical to TRBD1. V gave up 3 bases and J gave up 4 bases; unmatched junction bases: 6. CDR1 and CDR2 from the germline V gene are SGHAT and FQNNGV. This CDR3 has 15 amino acids. Partial CDR3 DNA: TGTGCCAGCAGCTTGGACAGGGGCTCGGGAGAGACC. Translated, it gives CASSLDRGSGET. In full, the CDR3 is CASSLDRGSGETQYF.

Points on this clone: The CDR3 is cut off 3 residues early in the read; its end comes from the germline J gene. The genes are TRBV18 and TRBJ1-5; D possibly corresponds to TRBD1 (6 bases). Trimming cost V 3 bases and J 6 bases, with 12 bases left between them. The CDR3 is 14 residues long. Germline lookup yields CDR1 KGHSH and CDR2 LQKENI. CDR3 sequence reads: CASSPRQEGQPQHF. The sequenced CDR3 bases are TGTGCCAGCTCACCCCGACAGGAGGGTCAGCCC.

Points on this clone: Read sequence stops 3 residues before the CDR3 end, and the germline J gene provides the missing end. The rearrangement uses TRBV2 and TRBJ1-1, with TRBD1 matching 9 bases. The J segment lost 4 bases and the V segment lost 6 bases, leaving 3 bases of the junction unmatched. The CDR3 is 13 residues long. The germline gives CDR1 SNHLY, CDR2 FYNNEI. CDR3 protein: CASSDRGITEAFF. The covered CDR3 bases are TGTGCCAGCAGCGACAGGGGGATCACTGAA.

About this clone: The CDR3 end falls 3 residues outside the read, so it is completed with the germline J gene. The chain combines TRBV29-1 with TRBJ1-1; 10 positions match TRBD1. The germline V gene encodes CDR1 SQVTM and CDR2 ANQGSEA. This CDR3 has 15 amino acids. J lost 0 bases, V lost 7 bases, and 8 bases had no gene match. The sequenced CDR3 bases are TGCAGCGCCCGTAGGGGACAGGGGATGAACACTGAA. It encodes CSARRGQGMNTE. The entire CDR3 sequence reads CSARRGQGMNTEAFF.

To note about this clone: The observed sequence ends 3 residues before the CDR3 terminus, with the missing tail filled in from the germline J gene. V gene TRBV10-3 combines with J gene TRBJ1-2, with TRBD1 identical over 10 bases. CDR3 size: 21 residues. J was trimmed by 1 base and V by 4 bases; bases with no gene match: 21. Germline V CDR1 and CDR2: ENHRY, SYGVKD. The CDR3 DNA, read in part, is TGTGCCATCAGTGGTGACAGGGGGCAAATTGGTGGTTCTCAGCATAACTATGGC. Protein sequence: CAISGDRGQIGGSQHNYG. The entire CDR3 reads CAISGDRGQIGGSQHNYGYTF.

CDR3 in amino acids: CAWMSGRRWNEQFF. CDR3 bases read: TGTGCCTGGATGAGCGGGAGAAGGTGGAATGAG. The chain recombines TRBV30 with TRBJ2-1; 8 nucleotides agree with TRBD2. With the read ending 3 residues before the CDR3 end, the germline J gene is used to fill in that end. CDR3 length equals 14 residues. Losses at the gene ends were 4 bases for V and 7 bases for J; bases not matched to a gene: 9. Germline V gene sequence: CDR1 GTSNPN, CDR2 SVGIG (reference sequence). The full variable domain, its missing parts supplied by reference TRBV30 and TRBJ2-1, is SQTIHQWPATLVQPVGSPLSLECTVEGTSNPNLYWYRQAAGRGLQLLFYSVGIGQISSEVPQNLSASRPQDRQFILSSKKLLLSDSGFYLCAWMSGRRWNEQFFGPGTRLTVL.

Of note for this clone: The junction shows a germline mismatch at one end, possibly a read error. Read sequence stops 3 residues before the CDR3 end, and the germline J gene provides the missing end. The J gene is TRBJ1-5, the V gene TRBV4-2; possibly TRBD1 for D (6 bases). CDR3 length equals 15 residues. In germline, CDR1 is LGHNA, CDR2 YNFKEQ. This CDR3 reads CASSQDWAGVQPQHF. CDR3 DNA, as far as it was read: TGCGCCAGCAGCCAAGACTGGGCAGGGGTTCAGCCC.

Points on this clone: The CDR3 end lies 3 residues beyond the end of the read and is filled in from the germline J gene. The rearrangement links TRBV5-8 to TRBJ2-5, with D unresolved. Germline V gene sequence: CDR1 SGHTS, CDR2 YDEGEE. V was cut by 4 bases and J by 4 bases, with 8 bases left in between. CDR3 length: 12 residues. The CDR3 region is CASSLLGETQYF. The CDR3 bases that were read are TGTGCCAGCAGCCTGCTCGGAGAGACC. The whole variable domain, remainder taken from reference TRBV5-8 and TRBJ2-5, is EAGVTQSPTHLIKTRGQQATLRCSPISGHTSVYWYQQALGLGLQFLLWYDEGEERNRGNFPPRFSGRQFPNYSSELNVNALELEDSALYLCASSLLGETQYFGPGTRLLVL.

As regards this clone: The sequence runs out 3 residues before the end of the CDR3; the remainder is reconstructed from the germline J gene. This chain connects TRBV11-3 to TRBJ2-2, with 10 bases aligning to TRBD2. The CDR3 loop spans 14 amino acids. V lost 5 bases, J lost 5 bases, and 2 bases stayed unmatched. Per germline, CDR1 SGHNT and CDR2 YENEEA. The covered CDR3 bases are TGTGCCAGCAGCCCGGGACTAGCGACCGGGGAG. Protein product: CASSPGLATGE. The CDR3 in its entirety is CASSPGLATGELFF.

As for this clone: Sequencing ends 3 residues short of the CDR3 end; the germline J gene provides the rest. The chain employs TRBV19 and TRBJ1-1; tentatively, D is TRBD1 (6 bases). Germline CDR1 is LNHDA and CDR2 is SQIVND (reference sequence). Trimming cost V 4 bases and J 1 base, with 13 bases left between them. This CDR3 contains 15 residues. CDR3 residues: CASSTLGHPNTEAFF. The covered CDR3 bases are TGTGCCAGTAGTACCTTGGGACACCCGAACACTGAA.